The clone carrying this T cell receptor beta chain was counted many times. This sample is drawn from a study of regulatory T cells in long-lasting Graves disease. Time point of the sample: newly diagnosed GD, antithyroid drugs for less than 3 months. Isolated PBMC RNA provided the starting material for the TCR library. Combining iRepertoire HTBI primers with Arm-PCR of CDR3 regions, the authors built TCR beta libraries. Authors' analysis steps: The study identified more than 55 TRBV and around 15 TRBJ segments across samples. TCRdb re-analysed the multiplex PCR reads in MiXCR, keeping a single row per CDR3 protein. The V and J calls come from TCRdb's annotation, not from the publication. In the table there are about 370,000 distinct CDR3 sequences, roughly 15% of which are singletons. The receptor comes from a female donor with Graves disease. The sample in question was peripheral blood mononuclear cells (PBMCs), obtained at new diagnosis, from a patient treated with antithyroid drugs.

The CDR3 DNA is TGTGCCAGCAGCTTACAGGATTTCTCCTACGAGCAGTACTTC. Protein: CASSLQDFSYEQYF. The V gene is TRBV7-9, the J gene TRBJ2-7; D is undetermined. Germline CDR1 SEHNR, CDR2 FQNEAQ (reference sequence). The CDR3 has 14 amino acids. The V gene lost 2 bases and the J gene lost 0 bases, with 8 bases spanning the gap.